These T cell receptor beta chains were read from a single sample in a study of blood T cells in healthy people across ages. TCRdb fed the 5' RACE reads into MiXCR, producing one record per CDR3 protein. The data show about a million distinct CDR3 sequences, about 51% seen once. Material for sequencing was blood. The receptors were sampled from a woman aged 60-75 years in good health. Both conserved end residues are part of each CDR3. Fields, in order: clone size, D gene, J gene, V gene, CDR3 protein, CDR3 DNA. D genes are given only for firm matches. Clone size is stated in some rows and not others, as once, few, many or a class when expanded.

few | TRBD1 | TRBJ2-7 | TRBV4-2 | CASSQDFGQGAHEQYF | TGTGCCAGCAGCCAAGATTTTGGACAGGGGGCTCACGAGCAGTACTTC
many | TRBD2 | TRBJ2-3 | TRBV29-1 | CSVSRGAVSDTQYF | TGCAGCGTTTCGCGGGGGGCAGTGTCAGATACGCAGTATTTT
NA | TRBD1 | TRBJ1-4 | TRBV28 | CASRQDRGGGEKLFF | TGTGCCAGCAGGCAAGACAGGGGTGGAGGAGAAAAACTGTTTTTT
NA | TRBD1 | TRBJ2-1 | TRBV3-1 | CASSQDIGQGKFF | TGTGCCAGCAGCCAAGATATAGGACAGGGCAAGTTCTTC
NA | TRBD2 | TRBJ2-3 | TRBV27 | CASSSPGTSSGADTQYF | TGTGCCAGCAGTTCCCCCGGGACTAGCTCGGGAGCAGATACGCAGTATTTT
few | TRBD2 | TRBJ2-3 | TRBV28 | CASIGRSDTQYF | TGTGCCAGCATCGGGAGGTCAGATACGCAGTATTTT
NA | NA | TRBJ2-1 | TRBV7-8 | CASSVVPGYNEQFF | TGTGCCAGCAGCGTAGTCCCGGGATACAATGAGCAGTTCTTC
NA | TRBD2 | TRBJ2-3 | TRBV29-1 | CSVPRREFPDTQYF | TGCAGCGTTCCAAGGCGGGAGTTCCCAGATACGCAGTATTTT
few | TRBD1 | TRBJ2-5 | TRBV6-5 | CASRYLQGPTWGNEQYF | TGTGCCAGCAGATACTTACAGGGGCCGACTTGGGGGAATGAGCAGTACTTC
few | TRBD1 | TRBJ1-2 | TRBV6-5 | CASRQTGINYGYTF | TGTGCCAGCAGGCAGACAGGGATTAACTATGGCTACACCTTC
NA | NA | TRBJ2-6 | TRBV9 | CASSPLGTSGANVLTF | TGTGCCAGCAGCCCTCTGGGGACCTCTGGGGCCAACGTCCTGACTTTC
NA | NA | TRBJ1-2 | TRBV15 | CATAPDINYGYTF | TGTGCCACCGCACCCGACATCAACTATGGCTACACCTTC
few | NA | TRBJ2-5 | TRBV6-5 | CASSSGVTQYF | TGTGCCAGCAGTTCTGGGGTAACCCAGTACTTC
NA | NA | TRBJ2-7 | TRBV4-1 | CASSQIGGPFYEQYF | TGCGCCAGCAGCCAGATAGGCGGGCCGTTCTACGAGCAGTACTTC
many | NA | TRBJ2-5 | TRBV5-1 | CASSLGGTQETQYF | TGCGCCAGCAGCTTGGGGGGGACCCAAGAGACCCAGTACTTC
NA | NA | TRBJ2-3 | TRBV6-6 | CATRGGGSGPNTDTQYF | TGTGCCACCCGAGGAGGCGGATCCGGCCCCAACACAGATACGCAGTATTTT
NA | NA | TRBJ1-1 | TRBV6-2/TRBV6-3 | CASGPRGAFF | TGTGCCAGCGGACCCCGTGGGGCTTTCTTT
few | NA | TRBJ2-4 | TRBV3-1 | CASSPNFLYRMSAKNIQYF | TGTGCCAGCAGCCCCAATTTCCTCTACAGGATGTCGGCCAAAAACATTCAGTACTTC
NA | NA | TRBJ2-4 | TRBV29-1 | CSVEVPKKNIQYF | TGCAGCGTTGAAGTACCTAAGAAAAACATTCAGTACTTC
NA | TRBD1 | TRBJ1-5 | TRBV2 | CASSVQGADNQPQHF | TGTGCCAGCAGTGTTCAGGGGGCGGACAATCAGCCCCAGCATTTT
NA | NA | TRBJ2-7 | TRBV25-1 | CASSEAGGVEQYF | TGTGCCAGCAGTGAGGCTGGGGGCGTCGAGCAGTACTTC
few | TRBD1 | TRBJ2-1 | TRBV5-1 | CASSEGQTYNEQFF | TGCGCCAGCAGCGAGGGACAGACCTACAATGAGCAGTTCTTC
NA | NA | TRBJ1-5 | TRBV12-3/TRBV12-4 | CASRVEENQPQHF | TGTGCCAGCAGGGTAGAGGAGAATCAGCCCCAGCATTTT
NA | TRBD2 | TRBJ2-7 | TRBV5-1 | CASGKESLGAGLEQYF | TGCGCCAGCGGAAAAGAGTCCCTCGGAGCGGGACTCGAGCAGTACTTC
NA | NA | TRBJ2-7 | TRBV12-3/TRBV12-4 | CASSFDSGAYEQYF | TGTGCCAGCAGTTTCGATTCAGGGGCCTACGAGCAGTACTTC
NA | TRBD1 | TRBJ2-5 | TRBV18 | CASSPDRYQETQYF | TGTGCCAGCTCACCGGACAGGTACCAAGAGACCCAGTACTTC
NA | NA | TRBJ2-3 | TRBV7-2 | CASSVAGSNTQYF | TGTGCCAGCAGCGTAGCAGGCTCCAACACGCAGTATTTT
NA | NA | TRBJ1-2 | TRBV20-1 | CSAAVDRSYTF | TGCAGTGCAGCAGTAGACCGCTCCTACACCTTC
NA | TRBD2 | TRBJ2-7 | TRBV2 | CASSGRGGKYEQYF | TGTGCCAGCAGTGGTCGCGGGGGAAAATACGAGCAGTACTTC
NA | TRBD1 | TRBJ2-4 | TRBV12-3/TRBV12-4 | CASSNYRDREGNIQYF | TGTGCCAGCAGCAATTATCGGGACAGGGAGGGAAACATTCAGTACTTC